This TCR beta chain was sequenced during a study of blood T cell repertoires in COVID-19. This CDR3 is built from 12 residues. The germline gives CDR1 LNHDA, CDR2 SQIVND (reference sequence). The germline V and J ends were trimmed by 7 bases and 5 bases, with 11 bases remaining between them. The assay was immunoSEQ multiplex PCR, and TCRdb's table has in-frame clones only and misses some. This sample yields over 130,000 clones, of which 75% to 90% are seen a single time; about 4.2% belongs to the top ten. The TCR sequence derives from a woman of 80 years or more with acute or convalescent COVID-19. The chain employs TRBV19 and TRBJ1-2; a possible D gene is TRBD1 (6 bases). The specimen sequenced was peripheral blood. The CDR3 loop reads CASNKQGYGYTF. The CDR3 coding sequence is TGTGCCAGTAACAAACAGGGTTATGGCTACACCTTC.